The present T cell receptor (beta chain) was sequenced within a study of cytomegalovirus exposure and HLA in healthy donors. Study conclusions and caveats: Most of the CMV-associated TCR beta chains (in a later analysis) appeared to be HLA-restricted. Later genetic work tied a missense DCLRE1C variant to beta-chain V and J trimming.

The PCR made use of 60 Vbeta and 13 Jbeta primers. Per the authors' pipeline: Later, an analysis found about 80 million unique TCR beta chains, and about 9.9 million of these were shared. TCRdb keeps only in-frame clones here, not all; method: immunoSEQ multiplex PCR. The V and J calls and clone size come from that table; D and trimming were worked out from the DNA. Altogether about 85,000 clones are present, about 72% being singletons, with the ten largest covering roughly 2%. This clone was counted between two and nine times. Its specificity is unknown. The CDR3 contains 13 residues. CDR1 and CDR2 from the germline V gene are SGHRS and YFSETQ. V shed 1 base and J shed 3 bases, with 8 bases lying between them.

The rearrangement joins TRBV5-1 to TRBJ2-7, with D possibly TRBD2 on 6 matching bases. Sequencing was performed on PBMCs. This clonotype originated in a man aged 25 to 45 in good health and CMV-seronegative. This CDR3 reads CASSLRRDYEQYF. The CDR3 coding sequence is TGCGCCAGCAGCTTGAGGCGGGACTACGAGCAGTACTTC. Filled out from reference TRBV5-1 and TRBJ2-7, the complete variable domain reads KAGVTQTPRYLIKTRGQQVTLSCSPISGHRSVSWYQQTPGQGLQFLFEYFSETQRNKGNFPGRFSGRQFSNSRSEMNVSTLELGDSALYLCASSLRRDYEQYFGPGTRLTVT.